This paragraph reports one T cell receptor beta chain. Its antigen is currently unknown. Germline values: CDR1 MDHEN, CDR2 SYDVKM. Between the trimmed V and J ends, which lost 7 bases and 1 base, there was a span of 11 bases. This CDR3 spans 14 amino acids. Stated time point: newly diagnosed, previously untreated cHL patient sample. Comparator PBMCs were from newly diagnosed, untreated classical Hodgkin lymphoma. This record belongs to a study of PD-1 blockade in classical Hodgkin lymphoma. The table came from immunoSEQ multiplex PCR; TCRdb's copy has only in-frame clones and leaves some out. The sample lists fewer than 90,000 clones; 93% were seen once. Findings and caveats of the study: Repertoires differed for reasons still undefined, possibly disease activity or prior therapy. Reports described newly diagnosed patients as having lower baseline TCR diversity than healthy donors.

The TCR originated in a human donor with classical Hodgkin lymphoma. The sequencing sample was made of peripheral blood mononuclear cells (PBMCs). The chain has TRBV28 and TRBJ1-3, with D unclear. CDR3 nucleotides: TGTGCCAGCACCCTACCTGGATCTGGAAACACCATATATTTT. It specifies CASTLPGSGNTIYF.